A selection of T cell receptor beta chains follows, all from one sample in a study of blood T cells in healthy people across ages. TCRdb re-analysed the 5' RACE reads in MiXCR, keeping a single row per CDR3 protein. The sample has around 1,600,000 distinct CDR3 sequences, approximately 43% seen once; the top ten hold 4%. The sequenced sample was blood. The receptors come from a woman under 30 in good health. CDR3s include the opening cysteine and the closing phenylalanine or tryptophan. The D gene is left open where the match is weak. Size values are once, few and many counts, or a class for expanded clones, and some rows have none.

DNA	CDR3	size	D	J	V
TGTGCCAGCGGACGAACGGGCTTCTCCTACGAGCAGTACTTC	CASGRTGFSYEQYF	few	NA	TRBJ2-7	TRBV3-1
TGCAGCGTTTACCCGGGGGACATTCAGTACTTC	CSVYPGDIQYF	few	NA	TRBJ2-4	TRBV29-1
TGTGCCAGCAGCTTTCGGGCTAGCGGGGTTTACAATGAGCAGTTCTTC	CASSFRASGVYNEQFF	NA	TRBD2	TRBJ2-1	TRBV11-1
TGCGCCAGCAGCTCGGGGCAGGGGATTCCAGAAACCCAGTACTTC	CASSSGQGIPETQYF	NA	NA	TRBJ2-4	TRBV5-1
TGCAGTGCTCCCGCTAGCGGGGAAAAGTCGCAGTATTTT	CSAPASGEKSQYF	NA	TRBD2	TRBJ2-3	TRBV20-1
TGCAGCGTTGGGGTGGGACAGAGTATCTCTGGGGCCAACGTCCTGACTTTC	CSVGVGQSISGANVLTF	NA	TRBD1	TRBJ2-6	TRBV29-1
TGTGCCACCCAGCCGAGCTCCTACAATGAGCAGTTCTTC	CATQPSSYNEQFF	few	NA	TRBJ2-1	TRBV24-1
TGTGCCAGCAGCGTTGAACCTGGACTAGCGGGAGTCCCAGATACGCAGTATTTT	CASSVEPGLAGVPDTQYF	NA	TRBD2	TRBJ2-3	TRBV9
TGCAGCGCCCACACTAGCGGCGGGGATTACGAGCAGTACTTC	CSAHTSGGDYEQYF	NA	TRBD2	TRBJ2-7	TRBV29-1
TGCAGCGTTTCCGGACGGTCGAACACTGAAGCTTTCTTT	CSVSGRSNTEAFF	NA	NA	TRBJ1-1	TRBV29-1
TGTGCCAGCAGCGTAGAGGACAGCGAGCAGTACTTC	CASSVEDSEQYF	NA	NA	TRBJ2-7	TRBV9
TGTGCCATCAGTGAGGGGTATGGAGATTGGGTGAACACTGAAGCTTTCTTT	CAISEGYGDWVNTEAFF	NA	NA	TRBJ1-1	TRBV10-3
TGTGCCAGCAGCCAAGATTGGCCGCTTCGGACCCAGTACTTC	CASSQDWPLRTQYF	few	NA	TRBJ2-5	TRBV14
TGTGCCAGCAGCTTCACGGGACTAGACCCCGGGGAGACCCAGTACTTC	CASSFTGLDPGETQYF	NA	TRBD2	TRBJ2-5	TRBV7-3
TGTGCCAGCAGCCCCGGGACTAGAGGCGATGAGCAGTTCTTC	CASSPGTRGDEQFF	NA	TRBD2	TRBJ2-1	TRBV9
TGCGCCAGCAGCTCCTTTCCTAAGACAGTGAGAGAGACCCAGTACTTC	CASSSFPKTVRETQYF	few	NA	TRBJ2-5	TRBV5-1
TGTGCCAGCAGCCCCTCGGGACTCCGAAACAATGGGCAGTTCTTC	CASSPSGLRNNGQFF	NA	NA	TRBJ2-1	TRBV7-9
TGTGCCAGCAGCGTAATAGGGAGTAACACTGAAGCTTTCTTT	CASSVIGSNTEAFF	few	NA	TRBJ1-1	TRBV9
TGTGCCAGCAGTTTAGAATCGGGCTATACGCAGTATTTT	CASSLESGYTQYF	NA	NA	TRBJ2-3	TRBV2
TGCGGTGCTAGAGATCACGGACAGGGGGCGCGAGTCTATGGCTACACCTTC	CGARDHGQGARVYGYTF	once	TRBD1	TRBJ1-2	TRBV20-1
TGTGCCAGCAGTGAATATTCCGGACAGATTTCACCCCTCCACTTT	CASSEYSGQISPLHF	NA	NA	TRBJ1-6	TRBV25-1
TGCAGTGTTGGGAGACAAGAGACCCAGTACTTC	CSVGRQETQYF	few	NA	TRBJ2-5	TRBV20-1
TGTGCCAGCAGCTTAGGGGGGCAAAGTGAAAAACTGTTTTTT	CASSLGGQSEKLFF	NA	NA	TRBJ1-4	TRBV7-9
TGCAGTGCTAGCCCGGGACAGGGAGTAGCTTTCTTT	CSASPGQGVAFF	NA	TRBD1	TRBJ1-1	TRBV20-1
TGTGCCAGCAGACCCGGGGGAGGAGTAGGAGTCGAGCAGTACTTC	CASRPGGGVGVEQYF	NA	NA	TRBJ2-7	TRBV6-5
TGTGCCAGCAGTTACCTAAAGCGGTCTAGCACAGATACGCAGTATTTT	CASSYLKRSSTDTQYF	NA	NA	TRBJ2-3	TRBV6-5
TGTGCCAGCAGTGACCGGGCTTCCTTCCGGCAGTACTTC	CASSDRASFRQYF	few	NA	TRBJ2-5	TRBV6-1
TGCAGTGCTGAGGACAGGGGGCGTGAAAAACTGTTTTTT	CSAEDRGREKLFF	NA	TRBD1	TRBJ1-4	TRBV20-1
TGTGCCAGCAGCCGACGGGAAGGCTCCTACAATGAGCAGTTCTTC	CASSRREGSYNEQFF	few	NA	TRBJ2-1	TRBV7-2
TGTGCCAGCTCACCAGGGACACGGATCAACACCGGGGAGCTGTTTTTT	CASSPGTRINTGELFF	NA	NA	TRBJ2-2	TRBV18